The following is a T cell receptor (beta chain) sequence with its context. Sequenced by immunoSEQ multiplex PCR; TCRdb stores in-frame clones only, minus some. The table records about 140,000 clones, 84% of them present only once. This entry belongs to a study of blood T cell repertoires in COVID-19. Study summary: Both acute and convalescent COVID-19 samples were obtained from the United States, Italy and Spain.

Germline CDR1 is SGHTS and CDR2 is YDEGEE. CDR3 length: 14 residues. V shed 0 bases and J 7 bases; nucleotides not matched to a gene: 5. The chain has TRBV5-8 and TRBJ1-2, with TRBD1 matching over 8 bases. This receptor was identified in a man aged 40-55 years with acute COVID-19. The sequencing sample was made of PBMCs or T cells enriched from blood (not recorded which). The CDR3 region has the DNA TGTGCCAGCAGCTTGGTCAGGGGGCCCTCTGGCTACACCTTC. Its translation is CASSLVRGPSGYTF. The entire variable domain, with the rest obtained from reference TRBV5-8 and TRBJ1-2, is as follows: EAGVTQSPTHLIKTRGQQATLRCSPISGHTSVYWYQQALGLGLQFLLWYDEGEERNRGNFPPRFSGRQFPNYSSELNVNALELEDSALYLCASSLVRGPSGYTFGSGTRLTVV.